These T cell receptor beta chains were read from a single sample in a study of technical replicates of blood from a handful of donors. The method was immunoSEQ multiplex PCR; TCRdb's version includes in-frame clones alone and lacks a portion of them. Of more than 90,000 clones listed, approximately 95% are singletons. Sequencing used T cells isolated from PBMCs. These receptors were taken from a human donor in good health. Each CDR3 is given with its conserved first and last residue. D genes are given only for firm matches. A clone size is listed for some rows: how often the clone was seen (once, few, many), or a class if it is expanded.

d_call: TRBD1
j_call: TRBJ1-1
clone_size: -
v_call: TRBV5-1
cdr3_aa: CASSLDGTGFAEAFF
cdr3_nt: TGCGCCAGCAGCTTGGACGGGACAGGGTTCGCTGAAGCTTTCTTT

d_call: -
j_call: TRBJ2-7
clone_size: -
v_call: TRBV9
cdr3_aa: CASSVESSDPVGQYF
cdr3_nt: TGTGCCAGCAGCGTAGAGTCTAGCGACCCGGTTGGGCAGTACTTC

d_call: -
j_call: TRBJ2-3
clone_size: once
v_call: TRBV4-3
cdr3_aa: CASSQERWGRTDTQYF
cdr3_nt: TGCGCCAGCAGCCAAGAACGCTGGGGGCGCACAGATACGCAGTATTTT

d_call: -
j_call: TRBJ1-5
clone_size: -
v_call: TRBV27
cdr3_aa: CASSHDPNSNQPQHF
cdr3_nt: TGTGCCAGCAGCCACGATCCTAATAGCAATCAGCCCCAGCATTTT

d_call: TRBD1
j_call: TRBJ1-2
clone_size: -
v_call: TRBV6-4
cdr3_aa: CASSDSVRTGNYGYTF
cdr3_nt: TGTGCCAGCAGTGACTCGGTGAGGACAGGGAACTATGGCTACACCTTC

d_call: TRBD1
j_call: TRBJ2-7
clone_size: -
v_call: TRBV29-1
cdr3_aa: CSVVGQGVYEQYF
cdr3_nt: TGCAGCGTTGTAGGACAGGGGGTCTACGAGCAGTACTTC

d_call: TRBD2
j_call: TRBJ2-7
clone_size: -
v_call: TRBV7-3
cdr3_aa: CASSLVAGGPHEQYF
cdr3_nt: TGTGCCAGCAGCCTGGTAGCGGGAGGGCCCCACGAGCAGTACTTC

d_call: TRBD2
j_call: TRBJ2-7
clone_size: -
v_call: TRBV5-1
cdr3_aa: CASSLVASGGGEYF
cdr3_nt: TGCGCCAGCAGCTTGGTGGCTAGCGGGGGTGGGGAGTACTTC

d_call: -
j_call: TRBJ1-2
clone_size: -
v_call: TRBV6-5
cdr3_aa: CASSYSEDSYGYTF
cdr3_nt: TGTGCCAGCAGTTACTCCGAGGACAGCTATGGCTACACCTTC

d_call: TRBD2
j_call: TRBJ2-2
clone_size: -
v_call: TRBV5-1
cdr3_aa: CASSLVLAGAGELFF
cdr3_nt: TGCGCCAGCAGCTTGGTGCTAGCGGGAGCCGGGGAGCTGTTTTTT

d_call: -
j_call: TRBJ2-1
clone_size: -
v_call: TRBV4-3
cdr3_aa: CASSQNPRQEANEQFF
cdr3_nt: TGCGCCAGCAGCCAGAATCCCCGGCAGGAGGCTAATGAGCAGTTCTTC

d_call: TRBD2
j_call: TRBJ2-7
clone_size: -
v_call: TRBV28
cdr3_aa: CASSLGREVTLEQYF
cdr3_nt: TGTGCCAGCAGTTTGGGGCGGGAGGTTACTCTGGAGCAGTACTTC

d_call: TRBD1
j_call: TRBJ2-7
clone_size: -
v_call: TRBV5-1
cdr3_aa: CASSQDRGNNGEQYF
cdr3_nt: TGCGCCAGCAGCCAGGACAGGGGAAATAACGGCGAGCAGTACTTC

d_call: TRBD2
j_call: TRBJ2-3
clone_size: -
v_call: TRBV7-2
cdr3_aa: CASRQLAGNTQYF
cdr3_nt: TGTGCCAGCAGGCAACTAGCGGGGAATACGCAGTATTTT

d_call: TRBD1
j_call: TRBJ2-7
clone_size: -
v_call: TRBV29-1
cdr3_aa: CSVETGSTRYEQYF
cdr3_nt: TGCAGCGTGGAGACAGGGAGCACCCGTTACGAGCAGTACTTC

d_call: TRBD2
j_call: TRBJ2-1
clone_size: once
v_call: TRBV5-1
cdr3_aa: CASSFSLRGLASYNEQFF
cdr3_nt: TGCGCCAGCAGCTTCAGCCTTCGGGGACTAGCCTCCTACAATGAGCAGTTCTTC

d_call: TRBD1
j_call: TRBJ2-3
clone_size: -
v_call: TRBV28
cdr3_aa: CASSSETGVGDTQYF
cdr3_nt: TGTGCCAGCAGTTCCGAGACAGGGGTGGGGGATACGCAGTATTTT

d_call: -
j_call: TRBJ1-2
clone_size: -
v_call: TRBV6-5
cdr3_aa: CASSSGHLYGYTF
cdr3_nt: TGTGCCAGCAGCTCAGGCCACCTCTATGGCTACACCTTC

d_call: TRBD1
j_call: TRBJ1-2
clone_size: -
v_call: TRBV7-9
cdr3_aa: CASSLDRDRTGYTF
cdr3_nt: TGTGCCAGCAGCTTAGATCGGGACAGAACTGGCTACACCTTC

d_call: TRBD1
j_call: TRBJ2-2
clone_size: -
v_call: TRBV28
cdr3_aa: CASSLQGATGELFF
cdr3_nt: TGTGCCAGCAGCCTCCAGGGGGCGACCGGGGAGCTGTTTTTT

d_call: -
j_call: TRBJ1-2
clone_size: once
v_call: TRBV28
cdr3_aa: CASSREFYGYTF
cdr3_nt: TGTGCCAGCTCCAGGGAATTCTATGGCTACACCTTC

d_call: TRBD1
j_call: TRBJ1-1
clone_size: -
v_call: TRBV5-1
cdr3_aa: CASSVVTGDTEAFF
cdr3_nt: TGCGCCAGCAGCGTTGTAACAGGGGACACTGAAGCTTTCTTT

d_call: TRBD2
j_call: TRBJ2-7
clone_size: -
v_call: TRBV7-8
cdr3_aa: CASSPLAAAPYEQYF
cdr3_nt: TGTGCCAGCAGTCCCCTAGCGGCGGCCCCCTACGAGCAGTACTTC

d_call: TRBD1
j_call: TRBJ1-1
clone_size: -
v_call: TRBV6-5
cdr3_aa: CASSKRDRGNTEAFF
cdr3_nt: TGTGCCAGCAGTAAAAGGGACAGGGGGAACACTGAAGCTTTCTTT

d_call: -
j_call: TRBJ1-2
clone_size: -
v_call: TRBV19
cdr3_aa: CASSIIANYGYTF
cdr3_nt: TGTGCCAGTAGTATAATAGCTAACTATGGCTACACCTTC

d_call: TRBD1
j_call: TRBJ1-2
clone_size: -
v_call: TRBV30
cdr3_aa: CASSRGQVYGYTF
cdr3_nt: TGTGCCTCCTCCAGGGGGCAGGTCTATGGCTACACCTTC

d_call: -
j_call: TRBJ1-5
clone_size: -
v_call: TRBV11-3
cdr3_aa: CASSLMAGPNQPQHF
cdr3_nt: TGTGCCAGCAGCTTAATGGCAGGCCCCAATCAGCCCCAGCATTTT

d_call: TRBD2
j_call: TRBJ2-7
clone_size: -
v_call: TRBV6-5
cdr3_aa: CASSYGLAGEQYF
cdr3_nt: TGTGCCAGCAGTTACGGGCTAGCGGGCGAGCAGTACTTC

d_call: -
j_call: TRBJ2-2
clone_size: -
v_call: TRBV5-6
cdr3_aa: CASSFASWTGELFF
cdr3_nt: TGTGCCAGCAGCTTCGCCAGTTGGACCGGGGAGCTGTTTTTT

d_call: TRBD2
j_call: TRBJ2-1
clone_size: -
v_call: TRBV7-7
cdr3_aa: CASSLGWDIAGGHGEQFF
cdr3_nt: TGTGCTAGCAGCTTAGGCTGGGATATAGCGGGGGGACATGGCGAGCAGTTCTTC

d_call: -
j_call: TRBJ1-1
clone_size: -
v_call: TRBV5-4
cdr3_aa: CASVIQGRAFF
cdr3_nt: TGTGCCAGCGTTATACAGGGTAGAGCTTTCTTT

d_call: TRBD1
j_call: TRBJ1-1
clone_size: -
v_call: TRBV7-3
cdr3_aa: CASSLGQDSNTEAFF
cdr3_nt: TGTGCCAGCAGCCTAGGACAGGACTCAAACACTGAAGCTTTCTTT

d_call: TRBD2
j_call: TRBJ2-1
clone_size: -
v_call: TRBV30
cdr3_aa: CAWSVLKRGNEQFF
cdr3_nt: TGTGCCTGGAGTGTACTAAAGCGGGGCAATGAGCAGTTCTTC

d_call: -
j_call: TRBJ1-5
clone_size: -
v_call: TRBV27
cdr3_aa: CASSLYAAGVISQPQHF
cdr3_nt: TGTGCCAGCAGTTTATACGCGGCAGGGGTTATTAGTCAGCCCCAGCATTTT

d_call: -
j_call: TRBJ2-3
clone_size: -
v_call: TRBV6-6
cdr3_aa: CASSLLTDTDTQYF
cdr3_nt: TGTGCCAGCAGCCTCTTAACAGACACAGATACGCAGTATTTT

d_call: -
j_call: TRBJ2-2
clone_size: -
v_call: TRBV7-9
cdr3_aa: CASSLILTGTNTGELFF
cdr3_nt: TGTGCCAGCAGCTTAATATTGACAGGGACTAACACCGGGGAGCTGTTTTTT

d_call: TRBD2
j_call: TRBJ2-5
clone_size: -
v_call: TRBV28
cdr3_aa: CAAGRDSGLVAGTQYF
cdr3_nt: TGTGCCGCAGGAAGAGACTCGGGACTAGTTGCGGGGACCCAGTACTTC

d_call: -
j_call: TRBJ2-5
clone_size: -
v_call: TRBV11-3
cdr3_aa: CASSFGTGGTQYF
cdr3_nt: TGTGCCAGCAGCTTTGGGACTGGCGGGACCCAGTACTTC

d_call: -
j_call: TRBJ2-7
clone_size: -
v_call: TRBV19
cdr3_aa: CASSIDRGGDGDEQYF
cdr3_nt: TGTGCCAGTAGTATCGACAGGGGAGGGGACGGGGACGAGCAGTACTTC

d_call: TRBD1
j_call: TRBJ2-7
clone_size: -
v_call: TRBV7-2
cdr3_aa: CASSWTQGVGEQYF
cdr3_nt: TGTGCCAGCAGCTGGACGCAGGGGGTGGGGGAGCAGTACTTC

d_call: TRBD1
j_call: TRBJ2-7
clone_size: once
v_call: TRBV27
cdr3_aa: CASSLSTGASEQYF
cdr3_nt: TGTGCCAGCAGTTTATCGACAGGGGCAAGCGAGCAGTACTTC

d_call: -
j_call: TRBJ1-3
clone_size: once
v_call: TRBV9
cdr3_aa: CASSATTVISGNTIYF
cdr3_nt: TGTGCCAGCAGCGCAACCACAGTGATCTCTGGAAACACCATATATTTT

d_call: TRBD2
j_call: TRBJ2-3
clone_size: -
v_call: TRBV19
cdr3_aa: CASSVSGGEARTDTQYF
cdr3_nt: TGTGCCAGTTCTGTTTCGGGAGGGGAGGCGAGAACAGATACGCAGTATTTT

d_call: TRBD2
j_call: TRBJ2-2
clone_size: few
v_call: TRBV2
cdr3_aa: CASSEAVLAGASTGELFF
cdr3_nt: TGTGCCAGCAGTGAAGCGGTTCTAGCGGGAGCGAGCACCGGGGAGCTGTTTTTT

d_call: TRBD2
j_call: TRBJ2-1
clone_size: -
v_call: TRBV29-1
cdr3_aa: CSATTSGVYNEQFF
cdr3_nt: TGCAGCGCGACTACTAGCGGAGTCTACAATGAGCAGTTCTTC

d_call: TRBD1
j_call: TRBJ2-7
clone_size: -
v_call: TRBV7-3
cdr3_aa: CASSTPGGHEQYF
cdr3_nt: TGTGCCAGCAGCACCCCAGGGGGACACGAGCAGTACTTC

d_call: -
j_call: TRBJ2-6
clone_size: -
v_call: TRBV5-6
cdr3_aa: CASSSLRSGANVLTF
cdr3_nt: TGTGCCAGCAGCTCTCTTCGTTCTGGGGCCAACGTCCTGACTTTC

d_call: -
j_call: TRBJ2-1
clone_size: -
v_call: TRBV6-1
cdr3_aa: CASSSWTRGYNEQFF
cdr3_nt: TGTGCCAGCAGTAGTTGGACCCGGGGCTACAATGAGCAGTTCTTC

d_call: -
j_call: TRBJ2-7
clone_size: -
v_call: TRBV25-1
cdr3_aa: CASSALEQGEVSEQYF
cdr3_nt: TGTGCCAGCAGTGCCCTCGAGCAGGGTGAAGTTTCCGAGCAGTACTTC

d_call: -
j_call: TRBJ1-1
clone_size: -
v_call: TRBV2
cdr3_aa: CASSDWATEAFF
cdr3_nt: TGTGCCAGCAGTGATTGGGCAACAGAAGCTTTCTTT

d_call: TRBD2
j_call: TRBJ2-2
clone_size: -
v_call: TRBV5-4
cdr3_aa: CASSPGGGRSTGELFF
cdr3_nt: TGTGCCAGCAGCCCGGGAGGCGGGCGTAGCACCGGGGAGCTGTTTTTT

d_call: TRBD1
j_call: TRBJ2-3
clone_size: -
v_call: TRBV7-2
cdr3_aa: CASSLFTQGGFAADTQYF
cdr3_nt: TGTGCCAGCAGCCTATTCACACAGGGGGGATTTGCCGCAGATACGCAGTATTTT

d_call: -
j_call: TRBJ2-3
clone_size: -
v_call: TRBV5-8
cdr3_aa: CASSLGTGYSTDTQYF
cdr3_nt: TGTGCCAGCAGCTTGGGTACAGGGTATAGCACAGATACGCAGTATTTT

d_call: -
j_call: TRBJ2-1
clone_size: -
v_call: TRBV6-5
cdr3_aa: CASSYGGQGESNEQFF
cdr3_nt: TGTGCCAGCAGTTACGGGGGGCAGGGGGAGTCCAATGAGCAGTTCTTC

d_call: -
j_call: TRBJ1-4
clone_size: -
v_call: TRBV2
cdr3_aa: CASKKSGGDNEKLFF
cdr3_nt: TGTGCCAGCAAAAAGTCGGGAGGAGACAATGAAAAACTGTTTTTT

d_call: TRBD2
j_call: TRBJ2-1
clone_size: -
v_call: TRBV27
cdr3_aa: CASSLGGRVPYNEQFF
cdr3_nt: TGTGCCAGCAGTTTAGGCGGGAGGGTGCCCTACAATGAGCAGTTCTTC

d_call: -
j_call: TRBJ2-1
clone_size: -
v_call: TRBV7-2
cdr3_aa: CASSLAPGSSYNEQFF
cdr3_nt: TGTGCCAGCAGCTTAGCTCCGGGGAGCTCCTACAATGAGCAGTTCTTC

d_call: -
j_call: TRBJ1-2
clone_size: -
v_call: TRBV5-6
cdr3_aa: CASSFRQGPIYTF
cdr3_nt: TGTGCCAGCAGCTTTCGTCAGGGCCCGATCTACACCTTC

d_call: -
j_call: TRBJ1-1
clone_size: once
v_call: TRBV4-3
cdr3_aa: CASSQDFGGTEAFF
cdr3_nt: TGCGCCAGCAGCCAAGATTTTGGGGGGACTGAAGCTTTCTTT